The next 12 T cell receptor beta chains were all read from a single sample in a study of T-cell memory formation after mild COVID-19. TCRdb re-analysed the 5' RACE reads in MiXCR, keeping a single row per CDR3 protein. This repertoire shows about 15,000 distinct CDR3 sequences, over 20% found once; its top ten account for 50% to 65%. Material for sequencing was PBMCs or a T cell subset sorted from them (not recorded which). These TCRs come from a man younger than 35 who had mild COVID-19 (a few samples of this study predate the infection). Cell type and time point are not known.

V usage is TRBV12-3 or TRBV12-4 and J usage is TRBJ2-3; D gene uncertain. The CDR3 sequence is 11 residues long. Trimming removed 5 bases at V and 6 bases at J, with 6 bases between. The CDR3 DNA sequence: TGTGCCAGCAGTCAAGCGGATACGCAGTATTTT. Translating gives CASSQADTQYF.

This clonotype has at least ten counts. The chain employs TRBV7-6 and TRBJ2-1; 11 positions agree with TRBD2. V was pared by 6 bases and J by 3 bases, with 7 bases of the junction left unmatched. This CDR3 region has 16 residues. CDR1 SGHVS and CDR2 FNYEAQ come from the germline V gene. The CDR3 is CASRNSGGADYNEQFF. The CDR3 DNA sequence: TGTGCCAGCAGGAATAGCGGGGGGGCCGACTACAATGAGCAGTTCTTC.

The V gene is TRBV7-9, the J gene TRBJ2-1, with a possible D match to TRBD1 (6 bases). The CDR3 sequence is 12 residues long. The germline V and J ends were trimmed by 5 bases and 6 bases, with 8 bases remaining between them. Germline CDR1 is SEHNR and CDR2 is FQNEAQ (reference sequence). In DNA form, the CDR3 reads TGTGCCAGCAGCCTACAGGGCAATGAGCAGTTCTTC. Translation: CASSLQGNEQFF.

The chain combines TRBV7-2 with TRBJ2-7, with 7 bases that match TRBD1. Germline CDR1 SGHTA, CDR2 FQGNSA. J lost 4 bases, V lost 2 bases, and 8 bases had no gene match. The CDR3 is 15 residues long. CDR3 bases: TGTGCCAGCAGCTTAATGTGGGACAGCCATTACGAGCAGTACTTC. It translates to CASSLMWDSHYEQYF.

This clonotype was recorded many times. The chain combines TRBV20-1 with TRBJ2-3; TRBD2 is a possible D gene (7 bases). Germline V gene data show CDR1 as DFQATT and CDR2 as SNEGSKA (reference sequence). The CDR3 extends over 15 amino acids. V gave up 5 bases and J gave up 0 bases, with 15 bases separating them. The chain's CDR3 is CSAAARGASTDTQYF. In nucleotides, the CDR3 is TGCAGTGCTGCTGCTCGGGGGGCCAGCACAGATACGCAGTATTTT.

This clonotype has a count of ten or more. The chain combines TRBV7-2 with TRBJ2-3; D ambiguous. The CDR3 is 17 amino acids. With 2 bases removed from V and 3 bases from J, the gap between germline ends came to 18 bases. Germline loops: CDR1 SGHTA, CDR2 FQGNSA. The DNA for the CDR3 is TGTGCCAGCAGCTTATCCTGGGTAAGGACCGCAACAGATACGCAGTATTTT. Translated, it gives CASSLSWVRTATDTQYF. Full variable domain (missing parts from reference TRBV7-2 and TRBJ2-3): GAGVSQSPSNKVTEKGKDVELRCDPISGHTALYWYRQSLGQGLEFLIYFQGNSAPDKSGLPSDRFSAERTGGSVSTLTIQRTQQEDSAVYLCASSLSWVRTATDTQYFGPGTRLTVL.

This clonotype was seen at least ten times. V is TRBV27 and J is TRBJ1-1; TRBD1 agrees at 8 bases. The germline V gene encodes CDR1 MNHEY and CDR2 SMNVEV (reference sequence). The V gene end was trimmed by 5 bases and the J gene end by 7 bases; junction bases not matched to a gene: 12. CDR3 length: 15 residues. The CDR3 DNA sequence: TGTGCCAGCAGTCCCGAACAGGGGGTTCTGGGTGAAGCTTTCTTT. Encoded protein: CASSPEQGVLGEAFF.

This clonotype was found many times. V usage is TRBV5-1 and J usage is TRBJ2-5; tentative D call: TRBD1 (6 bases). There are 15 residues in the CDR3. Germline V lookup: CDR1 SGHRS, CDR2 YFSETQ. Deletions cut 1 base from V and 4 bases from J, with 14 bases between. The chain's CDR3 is CASSLKQGRRETQYF. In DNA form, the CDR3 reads TGCGCCAGCAGCTTGAAACAGGGACGGCGAGAGACCCAGTACTTC. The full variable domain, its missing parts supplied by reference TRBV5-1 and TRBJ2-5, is KAGVTQTPRYLIKTRGQQVTLSCSPISGHRSVSWYQQTPGQGLQFLFEYFSETQRNKGNFPGRFSGRQFSNSRSEMNVSTLELGDSALYLCASSLKQGRRETQYFGPGTRLLVL.

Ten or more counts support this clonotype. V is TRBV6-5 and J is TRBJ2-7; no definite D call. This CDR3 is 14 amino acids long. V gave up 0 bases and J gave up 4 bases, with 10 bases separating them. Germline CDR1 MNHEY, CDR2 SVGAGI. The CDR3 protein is CASSYSLISYEQYF. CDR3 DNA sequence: TGTGCCAGCAGTTACTCGCTTATTTCGTACGAGCAGTACTTC.

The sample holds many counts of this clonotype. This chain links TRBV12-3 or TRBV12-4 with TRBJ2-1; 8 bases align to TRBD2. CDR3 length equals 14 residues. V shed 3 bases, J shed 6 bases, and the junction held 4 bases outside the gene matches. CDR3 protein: CASSLSGGLNEQFF. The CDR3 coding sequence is TGTGCCAGCAGTTTGTCGGGGGGGCTCAATGAGCAGTTCTTC.

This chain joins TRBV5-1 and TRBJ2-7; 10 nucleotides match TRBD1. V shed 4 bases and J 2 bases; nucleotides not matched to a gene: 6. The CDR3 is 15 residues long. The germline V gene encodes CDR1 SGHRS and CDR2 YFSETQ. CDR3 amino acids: CASSVRDRGPYEQYF. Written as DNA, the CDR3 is TGCGCCAGCAGCGTCCGGGACAGGGGTCCCTACGAGCAGTACTTC.

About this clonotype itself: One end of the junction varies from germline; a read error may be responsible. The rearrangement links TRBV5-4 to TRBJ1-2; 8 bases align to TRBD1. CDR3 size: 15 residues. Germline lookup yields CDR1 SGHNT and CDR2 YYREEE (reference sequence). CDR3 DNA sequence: TGTGCCAGCAGCTTCCAGGGGGCTTTGGTGGGCGGCTACGCCTTC. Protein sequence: CASSFQGALVGGYAF.